This T cell receptor (beta chain) derives from a study of identical twins (dated by TCRdb to the mid-2010s). About the investigation overall: TCR alpha and beta repertoires from monozygotic twins, unrelated adults of various ages and cord blood were deep-sequenced to test whether fetal clonotypes persist. To rule out contamination, the twin experiments were replicated at different times with different library preparation protocols.

The library was produced with 5' RACE. Sequencing relied on an Illumina HiSeq 2000. A universal primer binding site was added through template switching, and the final cDNA carried a unique molecular identifier so that TCR cDNA molecules could be counted accurately. First-strand cDNA for TCR alpha and beta chains was synthesized from specific primers in the conserved constant-segment region. To control for contamination, every cDNA library carried two barcodes: a SMART-Mk sample barcode plus Illumina barcodes. TruSeq adapter sequences along with Illumina sample barcodes were introduced in two successive PCR steps. Sequencing of the TCR alpha and beta cDNA libraries was done on the Illumina HiSeq platform using custom primers. As for the authors' bioinformatics: MiGEC was used to process raw reads and extract unique molecular identifiers, and MiXCR was used to find CDR3 positions. For each individual, recombination models were inferred using an EM algorithm with the repgenHMM and IGoR tools. Shared clonotypes were analyzed with the tcR package in R, and sharing was normalized by the product of cloneset sizes. To study raw recombination free of thymic and clonal selection effects, out-of-frame nonproductive sequences were analyzed. TCRdb took the public reads, trimmed them with fastp at Q25, ran MiXCR for clone calling and kept in-frame beta chains. Every entry covers one CDR3 protein and lists the most common genes and DNA from its rows. TCRdb's processing, not the authors' own work, is the source of the V and J calls. This sample comprises around 240,000 distinct CDR3 sequences, about 11% of them detected only once. Over 8% of the sample is in the top ten clones.

CDR1 DFQATT and CDR2 SNEGSKA are derived from the germline V gene (reference sequence). Trimming removed 2 bases from V and 0 bases from J, leaving 11 bases between the germline ends. From cysteine to phenylalanine, the CDR3 is 14 amino acids long. The kept DNA is CDR3 alone, 42 bases in frame from the first base. This clonotype was counted many times. Its specific antigen is unknown. No base-level quality is on record; no much larger clone is a single base apart. What the authors observed across the whole study: Compared with coincidental sharing between unrelated individuals, out-of-frame TCR alpha sequences shared between twins showed an excess of sequences with low generation probability. Because the same donors could not be followed over many years, the conclusions relied on cross-sectional statistical analysis. Abundant cord blood beta clonotypes carried fewer insertions; young adult naive repertoires showed a weaker similar trend, while memory repertoires showed none. Out-of-frame TCR alpha sharing in monozygotic twins was systematically underestimated by recombination models, whereas sharing between unrelated individuals was in agreement with the recombination models. Excess twin sharing in beta out-of-frame sequences was weaker because fewer shared sequences lowered the signal-to-noise ratio. Invariant T cells such as MAIT and iNKT could partly confound zero-insertion analyses, although diverse VJ usage argued against such confounding for most clonotypes.

Every donor in the study was a healthy Caucasian. Miltenyi CD45RO+ enrichment and human naive T-cell isolation kits were used to isolate memory (CD45RO+) and naive T cells from PBMC. Rearrangement joined TRBV20-1 to TRBJ2-7; the D assignment is uncertain and may be TRBD1 or TRBD2, with 5 bases supporting each. Material: memory T cells sorted from blood. In light of the paper, this sample's cell subset or site label describes: CD45RO+ enriched T cells. This receptor was taken from a man over 45 in good health. The DNA is TGCAGTGCTAGAAAGAGGGGAAGCTCCTACGAGCAGTACTTC. This yields the protein CSARKRGSSYEQYF.